The sequence of this T cell receptor beta chain was determined in a study of T cell repertoires in cytomegalovirus infection. The wider study: TCR beta signatures that were public indicated CMV infection and matching HLA type.

TCRdb called the reads again in MiXCR, with one record for every CDR3 protein. This table holds 250,000 to 300,000 distinct CDR3 sequences, 9.1% found once. This clonotype was seen ten or more times. Its antigen is still unknown. Whole-study results and caveats: Cumulative frequency of public TCR beta families picked out carriers of CMV plus the relevant HLA. The ex vivo response showed dominance by HLA-C-restricted CMV-specific TCR beta clonotypes.

CDR1 is ENHRY and CDR2 is SYGVKD in the germline V gene. The CDR3 totals 16 residues. V gave up 8 bases and J gave up 4 bases, with 23 bases separating them. The clonotype was recovered from a human donor in good health (CMV status not recorded). Some clones in this sample may be carry-over from other donors' samples. Sequencing input: PBMCs. V usage is TRBV10-3 and J usage is TRBJ1-1; D may be TRBD1 (5 bases). CDR3 nucleotides: TGTGCCATCGGGCGGGTGGGGGGACTTGAAACCACTGAAGCTTTCTTT. Translated, it gives CAIGRVGGLETTEAFF.